This TCR beta chain was sequenced in a study of control samples from healthy donors and cancer patients. V lost 4 bases to trimming and J lost 3 bases; unmatched junction nucleotides: 13. Germline V lookup: CDR1 SGDLS, CDR2 YYNGEE. This CDR3 is built from 18 residues. This clone has more than one count but fewer than ten. Method: immunoSEQ multiplex PCR; TCRdb's copy keeps in-frame clones and lacks some. This table has about 68,000 clones, 83% appearing once. The chain recombines TRBV9 with TRBJ2-1; 10 bases are a match to TRBD2. The source of this sequence is a man in his fifties or sixties in good health. Sequencing was done on a sample of blood. The CDR3 loop is CASSPSWTSGGVYNEQFF. In DNA, the CDR3 is TGTGCCAGCAGCCCCAGCTGGACTAGCGGAGGGGTCTACAATGAGCAGTTCTTC. Drawing the rest from reference TRBV9 and TRBJ2-1, the complete variable domain is DSGVTQTPKHLITATGQRVTLRCSPRSGDLSVYWYQQSLDQGLQFLIQYYNGEERAKGNILERFSAQQFPDLHSELNLSSLELGDSALYFCASSPSWTSGGVYNEQFFGPGTRLTVL.